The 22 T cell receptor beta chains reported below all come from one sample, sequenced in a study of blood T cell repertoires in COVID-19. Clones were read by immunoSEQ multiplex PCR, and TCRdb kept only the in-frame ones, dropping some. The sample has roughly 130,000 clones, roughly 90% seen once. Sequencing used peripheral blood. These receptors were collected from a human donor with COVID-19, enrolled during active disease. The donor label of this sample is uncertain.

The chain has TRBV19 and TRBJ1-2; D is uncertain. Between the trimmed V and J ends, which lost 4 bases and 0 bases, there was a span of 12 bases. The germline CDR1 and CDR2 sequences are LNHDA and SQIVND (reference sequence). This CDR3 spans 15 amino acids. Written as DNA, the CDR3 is TGTGCCAGTAGTAATCTCTACTTCTCTAACTATGGCTACACCTTC. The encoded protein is CASSNLYFSNYGYTF.

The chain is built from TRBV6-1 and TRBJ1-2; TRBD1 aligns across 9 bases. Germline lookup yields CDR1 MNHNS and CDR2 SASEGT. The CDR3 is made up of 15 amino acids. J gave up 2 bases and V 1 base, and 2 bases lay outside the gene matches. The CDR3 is CASSEDGQGNYGYTF. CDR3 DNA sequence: TGTGCCAGCAGTGAAGATGGACAGGGGAACTATGGCTACACCTTC.

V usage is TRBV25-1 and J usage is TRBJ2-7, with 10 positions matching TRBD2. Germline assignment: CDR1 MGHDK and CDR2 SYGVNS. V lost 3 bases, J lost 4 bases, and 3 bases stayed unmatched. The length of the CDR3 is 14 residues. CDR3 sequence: CASSESSGGYEQYF. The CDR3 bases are TGTGCCAGCAGTGAGTCTAGCGGGGGTTACGAGCAGTACTTC.

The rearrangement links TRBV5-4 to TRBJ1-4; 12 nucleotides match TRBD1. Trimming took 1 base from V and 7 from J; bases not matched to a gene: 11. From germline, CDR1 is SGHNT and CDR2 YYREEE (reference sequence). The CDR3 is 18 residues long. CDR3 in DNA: TGTGCCAGCAGCTTGCCCCGGGACAGGGGGCGGGACAGTGAAAAACTGTTTTTT. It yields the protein CASSLPRDRGRDSEKLFF.

Here the CDR3 DNA reads TGCGCCAGCAGCTCCCGGACAGGCGGGGAGGTCACTGAAGCTTTCTTT. It codes for CASSSRTGGEVTEAFF. The chain is built from TRBV5-1 and TRBJ1-1; TRBD1 agrees at 7 bases. Germline V CDR1 and CDR2: SGHRS, YFSETQ. The V and J ends lost 3 bases and 4 bases, in that order; junction bases with no gene match: 12. The length of the CDR3 is 16 residues.

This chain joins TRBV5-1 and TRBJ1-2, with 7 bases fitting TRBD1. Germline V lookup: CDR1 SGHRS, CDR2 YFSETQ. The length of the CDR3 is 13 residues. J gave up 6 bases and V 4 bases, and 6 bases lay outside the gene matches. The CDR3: CASSDRQGNGYTF. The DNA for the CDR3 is TGCGCCAGCAGCGATCGACAGGGTAATGGCTACACCTTC. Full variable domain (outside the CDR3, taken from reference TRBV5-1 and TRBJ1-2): KAGVTQTPRYLIKTRGQQVTLSCSPISGHRSVSWYQQTPGQGLQFLFEYFSETQRNKGNFPGRFSGRQFSNSRSEMNVSTLELGDSALYLCASSDRQGNGYTFGSGTRLTVV.

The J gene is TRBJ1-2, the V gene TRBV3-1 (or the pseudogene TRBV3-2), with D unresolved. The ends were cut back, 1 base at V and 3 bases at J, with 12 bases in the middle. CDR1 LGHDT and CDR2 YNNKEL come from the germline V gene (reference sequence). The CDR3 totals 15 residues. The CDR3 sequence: CASSQGEGLDYGYTF. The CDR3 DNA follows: TGTGCCAGCAGCCAAGGGGAGGGATTGGACTATGGCTACACCTTC.

The CDR3 sequence is CASSDSRVVGNIQYF. CDR3 DNA sequence: TGTGCCAGCAGCGACAGCAGGGTGGTTGGAAACATTCAGTACTTC. The chain recombines TRBV5-4 with TRBJ2-4, with D possibly TRBD1 on 5 matching bases. The CDR3 has 15 residues. The germline CDR1 and CDR2 sequences are SGHNT and YYREEE (reference sequence). Between the trimmed V and J ends, which lost 4 bases and 6 bases, there was a span of 17 bases.

CDR3 nucleotide sequence: TGTGCCAGTAGTACTCAGACAGGGCACGTTTACGAGCAGTACTTC. Translated: CASSTQTGHVYEQYF. The chain uses TRBV19 and TRBJ2-7; 7 bases align to TRBD1. Germline CDR1 and CDR2: LNHDA and SQIVND (reference sequence). CDR3 length: 15 residues. The ends lost 4 bases at V and 4 bases at J; junction bases unmatched: 10.

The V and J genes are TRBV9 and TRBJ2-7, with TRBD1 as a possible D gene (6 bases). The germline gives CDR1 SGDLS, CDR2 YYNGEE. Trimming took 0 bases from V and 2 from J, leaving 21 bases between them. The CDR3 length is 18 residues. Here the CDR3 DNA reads TGTGCCAGCAGCGTAGGGTCCGGGACAAGGGGCGTAACCTACGAGCAGTACTTC. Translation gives CASSVGSGTRGVTYEQYF.

The DNA of the CDR3 is TGTGCCAGTAGTATAGGTGGGCTGTCTGGAAACACCATATATTTT. This gives the protein CASSIGGLSGNTIYF. The chain is built from TRBV19 and TRBJ1-3; no definite D call. Germline CDR1 and CDR2: LNHDA and SQIVND (reference sequence). With 1 base removed from V and 1 base from J, the gap between germline ends came to 8 bases. The CDR3 contains 15 residues.

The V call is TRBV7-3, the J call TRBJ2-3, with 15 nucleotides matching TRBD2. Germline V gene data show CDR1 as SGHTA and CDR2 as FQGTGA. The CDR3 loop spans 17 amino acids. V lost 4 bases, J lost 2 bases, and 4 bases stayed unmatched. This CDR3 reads CASSSGLAGGLTDTQYF. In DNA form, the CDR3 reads TGTGCCAGCAGCTCCGGACTAGCGGGGGGGCTCACAGATACGCAGTATTTT.

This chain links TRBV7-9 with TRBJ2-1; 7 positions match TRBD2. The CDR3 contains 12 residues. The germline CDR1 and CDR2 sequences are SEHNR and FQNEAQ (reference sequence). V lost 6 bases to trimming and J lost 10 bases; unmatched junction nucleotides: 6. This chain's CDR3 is CASRPLAVEQFF. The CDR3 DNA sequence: TGTGCCAGCAGGCCCCTAGCGGTCGAGCAGTTCTTC.

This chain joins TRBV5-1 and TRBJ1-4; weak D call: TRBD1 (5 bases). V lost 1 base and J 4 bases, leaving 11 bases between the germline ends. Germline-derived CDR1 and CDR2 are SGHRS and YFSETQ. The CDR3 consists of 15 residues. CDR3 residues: CASSLLGGFNEKLFF. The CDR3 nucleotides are TGCGCCAGCAGCTTGCTGGGGGGGTTTAATGAAAAACTGTTTTTT.

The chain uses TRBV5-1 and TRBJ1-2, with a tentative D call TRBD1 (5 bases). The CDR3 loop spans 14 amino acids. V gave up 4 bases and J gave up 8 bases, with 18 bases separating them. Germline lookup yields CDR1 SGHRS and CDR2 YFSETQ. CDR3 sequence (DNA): TGCGCCAGCAGCGCGTTGGGGGAGGGGAACGGCTACACCTTC. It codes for CASSALGEGNGYTF. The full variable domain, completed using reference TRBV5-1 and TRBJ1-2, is KAGVTQTPRYLIKTRGQQVTLSCSPISGHRSVSWYQQTPGQGLQFLFEYFSETQRNKGNFPGRFSGRQFSNSRSEMNVSTLELGDSALYLCASSALGEGNGYTFGSGTRLTVV.

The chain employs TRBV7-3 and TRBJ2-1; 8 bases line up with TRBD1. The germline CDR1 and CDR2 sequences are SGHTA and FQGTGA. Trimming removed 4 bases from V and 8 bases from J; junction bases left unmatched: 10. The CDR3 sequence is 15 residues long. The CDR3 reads CASSSGGGDFDEQFF. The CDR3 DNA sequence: TGTGCCAGCAGCTCAGGGGGCGGGGACTTCGATGAGCAGTTCTTC.

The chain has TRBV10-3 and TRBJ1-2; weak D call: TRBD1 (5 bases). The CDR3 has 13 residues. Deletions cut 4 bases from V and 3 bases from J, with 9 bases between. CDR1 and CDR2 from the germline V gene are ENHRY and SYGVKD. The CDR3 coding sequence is TGTGCCATCAGTGGTATGGGGCACTATGGCTACACCTTC. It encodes CAISGMGHYGYTF.

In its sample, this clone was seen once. CDR3 nucleotides: TGTGCCAGCAGCCAAGCCGGGACTTCGATCAAGTATGAGCAGTTCTTC. Its protein is CASSQAGTSIKYEQFF. The chain is built from TRBV4-2 and TRBJ2-1; D is possibly TRBD2 (6 bases). V was shortened by 1 base and J by 8 bases, with 18 bases between the two germline ends. The CDR3 length is 16 residues. Germline values: CDR1 LGHNA, CDR2 YNFKEQ.

CDR3 nucleotides: TGTGCCAGCAGCCCCGCGGCCGGGGAGCTGTTTTTT. It codes for CASSPAAGELFF. The chain couples TRBV6-6 to TRBJ2-2; D remains unclear. CDR1 MNHNY and CDR2 SVGAGI come from the germline V gene (reference sequence). The germline V and J ends were trimmed by 6 bases and 6 bases, with 8 bases remaining between them. This CDR3 spans 12 amino acids.

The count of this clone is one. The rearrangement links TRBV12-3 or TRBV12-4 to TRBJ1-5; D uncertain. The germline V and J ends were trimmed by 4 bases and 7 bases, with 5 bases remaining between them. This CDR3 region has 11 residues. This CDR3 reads CASSSGQPQHF. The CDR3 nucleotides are TGTGCCAGCAGTTCAGGCCAGCCCCAGCATTTT.

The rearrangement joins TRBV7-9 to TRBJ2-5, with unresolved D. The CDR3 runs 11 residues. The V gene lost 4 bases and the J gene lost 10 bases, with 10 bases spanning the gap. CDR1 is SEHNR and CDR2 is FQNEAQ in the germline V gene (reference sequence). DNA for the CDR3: TGTGCCAGCAGCTCCGAGTATGTCCAGTACTTC. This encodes CASSSEYVQYF.

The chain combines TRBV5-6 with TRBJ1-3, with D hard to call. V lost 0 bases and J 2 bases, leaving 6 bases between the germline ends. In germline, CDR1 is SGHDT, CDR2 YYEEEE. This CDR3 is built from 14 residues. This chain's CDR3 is CASSLDGPGNTIYF. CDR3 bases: TGTGCCAGCAGCTTGGATGGCCCTGGAAACACCATATATTTT.